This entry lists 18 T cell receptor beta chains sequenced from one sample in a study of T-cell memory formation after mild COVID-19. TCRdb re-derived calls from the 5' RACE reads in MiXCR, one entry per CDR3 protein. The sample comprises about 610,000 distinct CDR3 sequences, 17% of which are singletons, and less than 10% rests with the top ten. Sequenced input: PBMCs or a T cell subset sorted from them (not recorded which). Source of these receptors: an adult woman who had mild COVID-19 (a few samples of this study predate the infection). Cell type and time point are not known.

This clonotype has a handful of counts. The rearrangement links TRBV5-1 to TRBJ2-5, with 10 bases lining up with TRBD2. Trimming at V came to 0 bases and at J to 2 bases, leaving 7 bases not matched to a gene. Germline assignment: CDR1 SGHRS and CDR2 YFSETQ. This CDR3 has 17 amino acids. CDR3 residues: CASSLALAGVGQETQYF. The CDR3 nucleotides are TGCGCCAGCAGCTTGGCTCTAGCGGGAGTAGGTCAAGAGACCCAGTACTTC.

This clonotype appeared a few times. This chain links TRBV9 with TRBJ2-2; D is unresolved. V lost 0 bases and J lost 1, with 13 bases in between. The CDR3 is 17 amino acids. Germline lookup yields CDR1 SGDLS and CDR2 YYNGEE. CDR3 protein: CASSVAPASENTGELFF. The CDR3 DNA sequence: TGTGCCAGCAGCGTAGCTCCCGCCAGCGAGAACACCGGGGAGCTGTTTTTT.

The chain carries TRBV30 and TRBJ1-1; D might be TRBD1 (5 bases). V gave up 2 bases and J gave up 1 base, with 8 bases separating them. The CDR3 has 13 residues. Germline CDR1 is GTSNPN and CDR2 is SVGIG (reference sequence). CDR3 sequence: CAWSTQGNTEAFF. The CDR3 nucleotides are TGTGCCTGGAGTACCCAGGGGAACACTGAAGCTTTCTTT.

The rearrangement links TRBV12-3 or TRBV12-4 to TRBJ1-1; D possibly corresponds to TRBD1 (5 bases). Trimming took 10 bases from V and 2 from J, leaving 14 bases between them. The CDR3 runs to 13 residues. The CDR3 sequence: CAIAPGGNTEAFF. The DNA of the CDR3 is TGTGCCATTGCCCCGGGGGGTAACACTGAAGCTTTCTTT.

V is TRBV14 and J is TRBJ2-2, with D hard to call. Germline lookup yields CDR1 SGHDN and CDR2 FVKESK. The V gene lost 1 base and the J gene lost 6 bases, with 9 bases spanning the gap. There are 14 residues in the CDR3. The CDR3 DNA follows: TGTGCCAGCAGCCAAGTTTTTGGGTCCGGGGAGCTGTTTTTT. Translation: CASSQVFGSGELFF.

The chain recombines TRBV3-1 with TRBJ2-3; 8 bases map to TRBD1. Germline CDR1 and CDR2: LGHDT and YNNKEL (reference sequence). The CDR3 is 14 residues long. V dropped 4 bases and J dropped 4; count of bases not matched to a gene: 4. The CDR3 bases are TGTGCCAGCAGCCCAGACAGGGGCGCAGATACGCAGTATTTT. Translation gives CASSPDRGADTQYF.

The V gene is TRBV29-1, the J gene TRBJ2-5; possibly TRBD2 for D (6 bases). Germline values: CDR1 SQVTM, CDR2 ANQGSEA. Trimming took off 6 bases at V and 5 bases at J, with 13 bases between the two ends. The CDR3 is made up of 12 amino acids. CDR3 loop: CSVVGGVETQYF. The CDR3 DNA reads TGCAGCGTCGTTGGAGGGGTGGAGACCCAGTACTTC.

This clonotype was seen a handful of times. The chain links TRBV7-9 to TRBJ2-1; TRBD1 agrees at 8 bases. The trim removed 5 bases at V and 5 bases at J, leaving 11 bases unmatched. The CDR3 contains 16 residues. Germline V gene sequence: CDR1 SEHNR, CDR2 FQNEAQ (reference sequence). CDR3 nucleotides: TGTGCCAGCAGCCACCGACAGGGGCCCGGCCACAATGAGCAGTTCTTC. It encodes CASSHRQGPGHNEQFF.

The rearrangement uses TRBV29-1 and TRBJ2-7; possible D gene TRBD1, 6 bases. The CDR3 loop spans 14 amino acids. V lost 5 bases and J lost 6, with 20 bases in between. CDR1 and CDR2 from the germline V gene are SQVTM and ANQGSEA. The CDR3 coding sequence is TGCAGCGTTACCGGGACAAACTCACCCGGCGAGCAGTACTTC. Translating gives CSVTGTNSPGEQYF.

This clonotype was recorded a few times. As DNA, the CDR3 is TGTGCCAGCAGCTTAGATTGGGAGGGACGGACCCTAAGCTCCTACAATGAGCAGTTCTTC. It translates to CASSLDWEGRTLSSYNEQFF. The chain joins TRBV11-3 to TRBJ2-1; the match to TRBD2 covers 7 bases. V shed 0 bases, J shed 0 bases, and the junction held 14 bases outside the gene matches. This CDR3 contains 20 residues. In germline, CDR1 is SGHNT, CDR2 YENEEA.

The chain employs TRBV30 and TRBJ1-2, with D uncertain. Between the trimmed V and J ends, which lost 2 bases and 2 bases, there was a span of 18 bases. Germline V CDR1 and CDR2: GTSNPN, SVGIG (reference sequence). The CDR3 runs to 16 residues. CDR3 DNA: TGTGCCTGGAGTTTGTTAAAGGTGGCGGAAAACTATGGCTACACCTTC. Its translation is CAWSLLKVAENYGYTF.

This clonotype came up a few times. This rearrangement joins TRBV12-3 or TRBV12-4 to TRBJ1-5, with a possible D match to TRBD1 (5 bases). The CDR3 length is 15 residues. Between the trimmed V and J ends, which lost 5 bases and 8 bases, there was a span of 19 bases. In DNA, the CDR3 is TGTGCCAGCAGTGAGACAGACCGGAGCGTTAAGCCCCAGCATTTT. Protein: CASSETDRSVKPQHF.

The CDR3 coding sequence is TGTGCCAGCAGCTATGGGACAGGAGGGTCTTTCACCGGGGAGCTGTTTTTT. Protein product: CASSYGTGGSFTGELFF. The chain links TRBV5-5 to TRBJ2-2; 8 bases agree with TRBD1. CDR3 length: 17 amino acids. After removal of 3 bases from V and 4 bases from J, the junction contained 11 bases not matched to a gene. Germline V lookup: CDR1 SGHKS, CDR2 YYEKEE (reference sequence).

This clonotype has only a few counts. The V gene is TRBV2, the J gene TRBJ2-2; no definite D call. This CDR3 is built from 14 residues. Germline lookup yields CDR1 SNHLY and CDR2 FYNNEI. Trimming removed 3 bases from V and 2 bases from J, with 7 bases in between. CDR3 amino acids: CASSDDGNTGELFF. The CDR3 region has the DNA TGTGCCAGCAGTGATGACGGAAACACCGGGGAGCTGTTTTTT.

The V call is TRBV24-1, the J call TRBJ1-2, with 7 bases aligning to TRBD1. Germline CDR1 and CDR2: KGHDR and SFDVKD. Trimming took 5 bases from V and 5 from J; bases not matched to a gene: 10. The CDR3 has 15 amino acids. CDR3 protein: CATSGEGASSYGYTF. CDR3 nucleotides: TGTGCCACCAGTGGAGAGGGGGCCAGTAGTTATGGCTACACCTTC.

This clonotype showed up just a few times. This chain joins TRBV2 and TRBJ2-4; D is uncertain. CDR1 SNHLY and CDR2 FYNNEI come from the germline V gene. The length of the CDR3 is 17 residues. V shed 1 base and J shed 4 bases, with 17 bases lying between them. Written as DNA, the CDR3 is TGTGCCAGCAGTGAAGTGCAGAGGTGGGCGGCGAAAAACATTCAGTACTTC. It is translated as CASSEVQRWAAKNIQYF.

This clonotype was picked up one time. The CDR3 spells CASNSILAGEFHEQFF. In DNA, the CDR3 is TGTGCCAGCAACTCCATACTAGCGGGAGAGTTCCATGAGCAGTTCTTC. This chain links TRBV11-3 with TRBJ2-1; 11 nucleotides match TRBD2. Germline V gene sequence: CDR1 SGHNT, CDR2 YENEEA. The CDR3 is made up of 16 amino acids. With 7 bases clipped from V and 8 bases from J, the junction kept 13 bases outside the gene matches.

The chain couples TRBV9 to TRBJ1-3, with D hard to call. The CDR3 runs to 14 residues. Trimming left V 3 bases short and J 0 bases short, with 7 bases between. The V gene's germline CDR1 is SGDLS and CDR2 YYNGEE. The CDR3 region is CASSGSSSGNTIYF. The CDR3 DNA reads TGTGCCAGCAGCGGATCAAGCTCTGGAAACACCATATATTTT.